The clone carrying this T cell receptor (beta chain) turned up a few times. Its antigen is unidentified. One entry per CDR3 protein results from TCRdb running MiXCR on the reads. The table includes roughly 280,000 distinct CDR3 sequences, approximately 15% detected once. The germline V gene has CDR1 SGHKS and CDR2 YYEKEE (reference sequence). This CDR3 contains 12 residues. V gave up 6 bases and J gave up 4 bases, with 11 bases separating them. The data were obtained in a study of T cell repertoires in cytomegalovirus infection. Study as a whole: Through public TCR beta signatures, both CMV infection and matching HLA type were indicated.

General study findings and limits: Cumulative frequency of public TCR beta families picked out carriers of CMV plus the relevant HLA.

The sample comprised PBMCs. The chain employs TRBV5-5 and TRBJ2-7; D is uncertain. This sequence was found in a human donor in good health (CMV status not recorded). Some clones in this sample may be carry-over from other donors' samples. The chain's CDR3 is CASTPTGYEQYF. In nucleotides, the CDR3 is TGTGCCAGCACCCCAACGGGTTACGAGCAGTACTTC.